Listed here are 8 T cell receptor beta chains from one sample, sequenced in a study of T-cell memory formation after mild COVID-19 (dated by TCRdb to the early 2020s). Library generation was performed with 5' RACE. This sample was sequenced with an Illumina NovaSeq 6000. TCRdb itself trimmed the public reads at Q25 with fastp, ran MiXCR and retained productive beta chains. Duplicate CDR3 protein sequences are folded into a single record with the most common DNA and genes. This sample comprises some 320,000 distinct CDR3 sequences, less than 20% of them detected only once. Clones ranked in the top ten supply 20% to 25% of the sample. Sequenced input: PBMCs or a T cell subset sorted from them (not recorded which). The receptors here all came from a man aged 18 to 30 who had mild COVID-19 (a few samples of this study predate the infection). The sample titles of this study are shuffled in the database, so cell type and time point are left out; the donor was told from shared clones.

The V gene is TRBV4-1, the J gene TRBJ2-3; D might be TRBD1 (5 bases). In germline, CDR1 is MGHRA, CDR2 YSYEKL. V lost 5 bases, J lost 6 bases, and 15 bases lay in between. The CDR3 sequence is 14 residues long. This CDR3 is CASSWQGLADTQYF. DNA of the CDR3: TGCGCCAGCAGCTGGCAGGGTTTGGCGGATACGCAGTATTTT.

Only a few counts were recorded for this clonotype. The CDR3 DNA follows: TGTGCCAGCAGGATGACAGGGACCACCGGGGAGCTGTTTTTT. Translated: CASRMTGTTGELFF. The chain carries TRBV7-6 and TRBJ2-2; 7 bases map to TRBD1. This CDR3 region has 14 residues. The J segment lost 4 bases and the V segment lost 6 bases, leaving 5 bases of the junction unmatched. Germline lookup yields CDR1 SGHVS and CDR2 FNYEAQ.

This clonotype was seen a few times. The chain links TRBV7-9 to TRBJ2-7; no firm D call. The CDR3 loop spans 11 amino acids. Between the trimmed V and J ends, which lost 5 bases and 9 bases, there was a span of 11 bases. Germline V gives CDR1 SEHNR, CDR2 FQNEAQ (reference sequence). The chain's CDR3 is CASSRTGGQYF. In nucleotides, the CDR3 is TGTGCCAGCAGCCGGACGGGTGGGCAGTACTTC.

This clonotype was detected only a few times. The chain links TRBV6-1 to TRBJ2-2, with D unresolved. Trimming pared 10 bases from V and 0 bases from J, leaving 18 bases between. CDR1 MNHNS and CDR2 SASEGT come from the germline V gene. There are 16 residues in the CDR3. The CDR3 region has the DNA TGTGCCAACAGCGTGGGGTATCTAGCGAACACCGGGGAGCTGTTTTTT. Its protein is CANSVGYLANTGELFF.

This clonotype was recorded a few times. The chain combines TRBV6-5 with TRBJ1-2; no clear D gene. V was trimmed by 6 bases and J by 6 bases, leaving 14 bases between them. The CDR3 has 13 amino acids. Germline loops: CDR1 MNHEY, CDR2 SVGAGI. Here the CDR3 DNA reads TGTGCCAGCAGCCCAGACTGGGATGATGGCTACACCTTC. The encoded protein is CASSPDWDDGYTF.

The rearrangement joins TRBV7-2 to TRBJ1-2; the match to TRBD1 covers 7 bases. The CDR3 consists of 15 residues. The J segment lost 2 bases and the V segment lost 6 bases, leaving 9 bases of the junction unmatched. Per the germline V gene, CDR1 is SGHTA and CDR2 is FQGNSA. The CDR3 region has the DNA TGTGCCAGCAGTTATGGCGGGACAGCAAACTATGGCTACACCTTC. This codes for CASSYGGTANYGYTF.

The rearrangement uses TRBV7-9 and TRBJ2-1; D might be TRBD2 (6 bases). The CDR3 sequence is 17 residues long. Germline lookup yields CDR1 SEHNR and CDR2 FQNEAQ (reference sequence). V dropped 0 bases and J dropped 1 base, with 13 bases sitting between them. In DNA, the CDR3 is TGTGCCAGCAGCTTAGCGCACGGGACTGGGTCCTACAATGAGCAGTTCTTC. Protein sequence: CASSLAHGTGSYNEQFF.

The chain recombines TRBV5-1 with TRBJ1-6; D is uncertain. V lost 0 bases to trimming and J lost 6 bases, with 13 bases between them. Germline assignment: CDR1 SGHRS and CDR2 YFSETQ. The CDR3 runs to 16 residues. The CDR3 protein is CASSLAGQRGNSPLHF. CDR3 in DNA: TGCGCCAGCAGCTTGGCCGGGCAGCGGGGTAATTCACCCCTCCACTTT.